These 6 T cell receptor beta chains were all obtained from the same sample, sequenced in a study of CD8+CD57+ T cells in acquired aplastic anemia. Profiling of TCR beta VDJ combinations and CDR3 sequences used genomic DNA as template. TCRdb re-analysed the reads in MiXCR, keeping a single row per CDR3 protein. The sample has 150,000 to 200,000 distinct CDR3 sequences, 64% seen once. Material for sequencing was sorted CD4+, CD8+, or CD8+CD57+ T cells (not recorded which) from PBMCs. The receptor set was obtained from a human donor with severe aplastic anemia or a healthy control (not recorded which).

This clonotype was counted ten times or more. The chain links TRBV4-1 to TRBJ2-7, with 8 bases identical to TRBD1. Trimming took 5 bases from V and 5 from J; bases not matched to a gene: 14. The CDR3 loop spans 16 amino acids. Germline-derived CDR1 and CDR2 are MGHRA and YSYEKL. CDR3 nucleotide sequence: TGCGCCAGCAGCTCCAACGAGGCAGCAGGGGGCAACGAGCAGTACTTC. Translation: CASSSNEAAGGNEQYF.

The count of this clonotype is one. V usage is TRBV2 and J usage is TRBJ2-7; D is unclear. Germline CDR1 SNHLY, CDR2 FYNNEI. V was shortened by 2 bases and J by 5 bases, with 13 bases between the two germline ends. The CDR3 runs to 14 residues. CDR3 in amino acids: CASSERPIGNEQYF. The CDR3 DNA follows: TGTGCCAGCAGTGAACGTCCCATTGGCAACGAGCAGTACTTC.

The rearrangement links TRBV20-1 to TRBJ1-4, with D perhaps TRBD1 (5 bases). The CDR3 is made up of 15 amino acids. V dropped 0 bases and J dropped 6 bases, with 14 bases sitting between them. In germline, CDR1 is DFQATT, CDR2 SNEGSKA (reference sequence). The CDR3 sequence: CSARDNTRVDEKLFF. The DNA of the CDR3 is TGCAGTGCTAGAGATAATACCAGGGTTGATGAAAAACTGTTTTTT.

CDR3 in DNA: TGTGCCAGCAGCCAAAAGGGGATTCTCGGGGAGCTGTTTTTT. Its protein product is CASSQKGILGELFF. The chain is built from TRBV7-2 and TRBJ2-2; a possible D gene is TRBD1 (5 bases). CDR3 length: 14 amino acids. V lost 5 bases to trimming and J lost 7 bases, with 14 bases between them. CDR1 is SGHTA, CDR2 FQGNSA, per germline.

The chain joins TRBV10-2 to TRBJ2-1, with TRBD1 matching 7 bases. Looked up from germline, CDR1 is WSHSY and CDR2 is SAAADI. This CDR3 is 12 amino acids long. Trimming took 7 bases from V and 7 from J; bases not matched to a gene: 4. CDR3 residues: CASMQGVNEQFF. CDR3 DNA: TGCGCCAGCATGCAGGGGGTGAATGAGCAGTTCTTC.

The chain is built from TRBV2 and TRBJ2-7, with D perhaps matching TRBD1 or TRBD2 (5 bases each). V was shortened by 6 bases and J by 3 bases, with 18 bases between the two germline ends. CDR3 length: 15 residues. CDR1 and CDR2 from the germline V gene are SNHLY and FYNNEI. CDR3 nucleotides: TGTGCCAGCAGAGGAAGCGTGAGCGGACACTACGAGCAGTACTTC. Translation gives CASRGSVSGHYEQYF.